These 6 T cell receptor beta chains were sequenced from one sample in a study of response to subunit inactivated influenza vaccine (dated by TCRdb to about 2018). Libraries came from RT-PCR. TCRdb names Illumina HiSeq 2500 as the instrument used. Using fastp at Q25 and MiXCR, TCRdb reprocessed the public reads and kept productive beta chains. A single entry per CDR3 protein holds the most common genes and DNA from its merged rows. In all, the sample holds hundreds of thousands of distinct CDR3 sequences, and about 11% of those were seen once. About 10% of the sample belongs to the ten largest clones. The material was PBMCs from blood, obtained on the day of vaccination. The receptors originated from a man over 45 who received an inactivated influenza vaccine. Donor details come from another sample of the same person, matched by shared clones.

Only a few counts were recorded for this clonotype. This chain uses TRBV20-1 with TRBJ2-2; TRBD2 aligns across 9 bases. J gave up 5 bases and V 5 bases, and 9 bases lay outside the gene matches. Germline CDR1 DFQATT, CDR2 SNEGSKA (reference sequence). The CDR3 has 15 residues. The CDR3 is CSAGPAGGRTGELFF. CDR3 nucleotides: TGCAGTGCTGGACCGGCGGGGGGGAGAACCGGGGAGCTGTTTTTT.

The table lists this clonotype with many counts. V is TRBV12-3 or TRBV12-4 and J is TRBJ1-1; D call uncertain. CDR3 length: 11 amino acids. The V and J ends lost 2 bases and 4 bases respectively, with 2 bases between them. The CDR3 DNA is TGTGCCAGCAGTTTATCCACTGAAGCTTTCTTT. Its translation: CASSLSTEAFF.

The CDR3 coding sequence is TGTGCCAGCACCCAGGGGCCCAGGAAAGCCTACGAGCAGTACTTC. Translating it yields CASTQGPRKAYEQYF. The chain joins TRBV13 to TRBJ2-7; possible D gene TRBD1, 6 bases. CDR1 and CDR2 (germline): PRHDT, FYEKMQ (reference sequence). V lost 7 bases and J lost 2, with 18 bases in between. The CDR3 runs 15 residues.

This clonotype was seen more than once but under ten times. The rearrangement joins TRBV5-6 to TRBJ2-3, with a possible D match to TRBD2 (5 bases). This CDR3 spans 16 amino acids. CDR1 SGHDT and CDR2 YYEEEE come from the germline V gene. V was cut by 2 bases and J by 0 bases, with 13 bases left in between. CDR3 sequence reads: CASSLLGPLSTDTQYF. The CDR3, as DNA: TGTGCCAGCAGCTTACTAGGACCCTTAAGCACAGATACGCAGTATTTT. Full variable domain (missing parts from reference TRBV5-6 and TRBJ2-3): DAGVTQSPTHLIKTRGQQVTLRCSPKSGHDTVSWYQQALGQGPQFIFQYYEEEERQRGNFPDRFSGHQFPNYSSELNVNALLLGDSALYLCASSLLGPLSTDTQYFGPGTRLTVL.

The CDR3 here is CASSLVRVSVTEAFF. The CDR3 coding sequence is TGTGCCAGCAGCTTAGTCCGGGTATCGGTAACTGAAGCTTTCTTT. The chain carries TRBV7-2 and TRBJ1-1, with D unresolved. V gave up 1 base and J gave up 5 bases, with 14 bases separating them. The germline gives CDR1 SGHTA, CDR2 FQGNSA. This CDR3 region has 15 residues.

The V and J genes are TRBV29-1 and TRBJ2-7; TRBD2 aligns across 7 bases. The J segment lost 2 bases and the V segment lost 4 bases, leaving 2 bases of the junction unmatched. Germline V gene lookup returns CDR1 SQVTM and CDR2 ANQGSEA. The CDR3 runs 12 residues. The CDR3 sequence: CSVVSGAYEQYF. Here the CDR3 DNA reads TGCAGCGTTGTCAGCGGGGCCTACGAGCAGTACTTC.